The clone carrying this TCR beta chain was seen repeatedly, ten times or more. Its cognate antigen is unknown. Preparation of the TCRbeta library used unique molecular identifiers. One entry per CDR3 protein results from TCRdb running MiXCR on the PCR reads. The sample has around 700,000 distinct CDR3 sequences; roughly 14% are singletons. This entry is derived from a study of T-cell reconstitution after alpha-beta-depleted transplantation in children. General observations from the study: T-cell counts and diversity were attributed mostly to newly produced T cells one year after transplant.

V gave up 4 bases and J gave up 6 bases, with 24 bases separating them. CDR3 size: 17 residues. The source material was PBMCs, sampled before TCRalphabeta/CD19-depleted stem cell transplant. This clonotype was obtained from a girl aged 2 to 10 with congenital amegakaryocytic thrombocytopenia, due to receive a stem cell transplant. The chain couples TRBV12-3 or TRBV12-4 to TRBJ1-1, with a tentative D call TRBD1 (5 bases). This chain's CDR3 is CASSYQGFSTRSPEAFF. The CDR3 nucleotides are TGTGCCAGCAGTTACCAGGGTTTCTCCACTCGCTCCCCTGAAGCTTTCTTT.